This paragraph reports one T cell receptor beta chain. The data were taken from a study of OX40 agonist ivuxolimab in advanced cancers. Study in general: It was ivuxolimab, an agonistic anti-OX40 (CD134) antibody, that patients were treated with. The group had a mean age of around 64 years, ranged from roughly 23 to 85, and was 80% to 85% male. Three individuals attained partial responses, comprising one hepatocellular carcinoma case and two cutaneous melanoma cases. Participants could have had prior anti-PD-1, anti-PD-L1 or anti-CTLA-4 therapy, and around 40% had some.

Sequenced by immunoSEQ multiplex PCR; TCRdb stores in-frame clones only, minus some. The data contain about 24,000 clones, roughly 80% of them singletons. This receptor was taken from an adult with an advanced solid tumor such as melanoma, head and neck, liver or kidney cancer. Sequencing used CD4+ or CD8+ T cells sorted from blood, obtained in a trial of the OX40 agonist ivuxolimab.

DNA of the CDR3: TGTGCCAGCAGCTTAGAGCGTCGAGGACTCTCTGGGGCCAACGTCCTGACTTTC. This translates into CASSLERRGLSGANVLTF. This chain links TRBV7-8 with TRBJ2-6; D perhaps matches TRBD2 (5 bases). The V end lost 1 base, the J end lost 0 bases, and 13 bases lay between the germline ends. Germline V gene data show CDR1 as SGHVS and CDR2 as FQNEAQ. The CDR3 is 18 amino acids.